This passage covers 22 T cell receptor beta chains from one sample sequenced in a study of blood T cell repertoires in COVID-19. Generated by immunoSEQ multiplex PCR, the TCRdb table keeps only in-frame clones and is missing some. The sample carries more than 30,000 clones, roughly 91% recorded once. Sequenced input: peripheral blood. These receptors all stem from a man aged 55 to 70 with active COVID-19.

The CDR3 region has the DNA TGTGCCAGCAGCTTTGGGGGACAGTACGCGCCCCAGCTTTTACCCCTCCACTTT. Encoded protein: CASSFGGQYAPQLLPLHF. This chain joins TRBV11-3 and TRBJ1-6; 7 nucleotides line up with TRBD1. The CDR3 is 18 residues long. CDR1 and CDR2 (germline): SGHNT, YENEEA. V trimming: 3 bases; J trimming: 12 bases; junction bases outside the gene matches: 20.

This chain joins TRBV6-1 and TRBJ1-4; D not certain. Germline V gene lookup returns CDR1 MNHNS and CDR2 SASEGT. Trimming cost V 2 bases and J 8 bases, with 15 bases left between them. The CDR3 contains 15 residues. The CDR3 sequence is CASSEKATREEKLFF. The CDR3 nucleotides are TGTGCCAGCAGTGAAAAGGCGACTAGGGAGGAAAAACTGTTTTTT.

J is TRBJ2-7 and V is TRBV5-4; perhaps TRBD2 as D (5 bases). CDR3 size: 13 residues. The germline gives CDR1 SGHNT, CDR2 YYREEE (reference sequence). Trimming cost V 0 bases and J 5 bases, with 9 bases left between them. The CDR3 region is CASSLASSNEQYF. Here the CDR3 DNA reads TGTGCCAGCAGCTTGGCGTCTAGCAACGAGCAGTACTTC. Variable domain in full (rest from reference TRBV5-4 and TRBJ2-7): ETGVTQSPTHLIKTRGQQVTLRCSSQSGHNTVSWYQQALGQGPQFIFQYYREEENGRGNFPPRFSGLQFPNYSSELNVNALELDDSALYLCASSLASSNEQYFGPGTRLTVT.

The chain links TRBV6-2 or TRBV6-3 to TRBJ2-1; D is ambiguous. Trimming left V 2 bases short and J 2 bases short, with 16 bases between. The CDR3 length is 17 residues. Germline assignment: CDR1 MNHEY and CDR2 SVGEGT. The CDR3 DNA reads as TGTGCCAGCAGTTACGAACCCAGCAGCGTCCCCTACAATGAGCAGTTCTTC. It codes for CASSYEPSSVPYNEQFF.

This clone turned up a few times. The V call is TRBV7-8, the J call TRBJ1-1, with 7 bases identical to TRBD1. Germline V gene sequence: CDR1 SGHVS, CDR2 FQNEAQ. With 4 bases clipped from V and 4 bases from J, the junction kept 6 bases outside the gene matches. This CDR3 has 14 amino acids. In nucleotides, the CDR3 is TGTGCCAGCAGCTGGACAGGTGGAGGCACTGAAGCTTTCTTT. It encodes CASSWTGGGTEAFF. Full variable domain (remainder filled in from reference TRBV7-8 and TRBJ1-1): GAGVSQSPRYKVAKRGQDVALRCDPISGHVSLFWYQQALGQGPEFLTYFQNEAQLDKSGLPSDRFFAERPEGSVSTLKIQRTQQEDSAVYLCASSWTGGGTEAFFGQGTRLTVV.

The chain combines TRBV7-2 with TRBJ2-7, with 8 bases fitting TRBD1. This CDR3 region has 15 residues. Germline lookup yields CDR1 SGHTA and CDR2 FQGNSA. V shed 5 bases, J shed 2 bases, and the junction held 8 bases outside the gene matches. In nucleotides, the CDR3 is TGTGCCAGCAGCCAAACCGGGACAGGTCCCTACGAGCAGTACTTC. Residues: CASSQTGTGPYEQYF.

The chain carries TRBV7-8 and TRBJ1-5; D call uncertain. From germline, CDR1 is SGHVS and CDR2 FQNEAQ. V lost 4 bases and J lost 1, with 11 bases in between. This CDR3 has 15 amino acids. The CDR3 is CASSSLPASNQPQHF. The DNA of the CDR3 is TGTGCCAGCAGCTCCCTCCCAGCGAGCAATCAGCCCCAGCATTTT.

The chain combines TRBV24-1 with TRBJ2-1; D might be TRBD1 (5 bases). The germline CDR1 and CDR2 sequences are KGHDR and SFDVKD. The CDR3 sequence is 16 residues long. Trimming took 4 bases from V and 0 from J, leaving 12 bases between them. CDR3 amino acids: CATSDSDRDSYNEQFF. Written as DNA, the CDR3 is TGTGCCACCAGTGACTCTGACAGAGACTCCTACAATGAGCAGTTCTTC.

V and J are TRBV7-2 and TRBJ1-6; D is possibly TRBD1 (5 bases). The germline V and J ends were trimmed by 2 bases and 8 bases, with 7 bases remaining between them. Germline-derived CDR1 and CDR2 are SGHTA and FQGNSA. This CDR3 region has 13 residues. CDR3 sequence reads: CASSLRGDSPLHF. The CDR3 DNA reads TGTGCCAGCAGCTTACGGGGGGATTCACCCCTCCACTTT.

The V and J genes are TRBV5-1 and TRBJ2-5; the D gene is possibly TRBD2 (6 bases). The germline gives CDR1 SGHRS, CDR2 YFSETQ. V lost 4 bases to trimming and J lost 5 bases, with 21 bases between them. This CDR3 contains 16 residues. The CDR3 region has the DNA TGCGCCAGCAGCCCGGAGGGTAGCGTTGCCGCGGAGACCCAGTACTTC. This sequence encodes CASSPEGSVAAETQYF.

V is TRBV29-1 and J is TRBJ1-2; D may be TRBD1 (6 bases). The CDR3 loop spans 13 amino acids. The V end lost 4 bases, the J end lost 6 bases, and 15 bases lay between the germline ends. From germline, CDR1 is SQVTM and CDR2 ANQGSEA. CDR3 nucleotide sequence: TGCAGCGTTGGGGACAACCGCCTCGATGGCTACACCTTC. The encoded protein is CSVGDNRLDGYTF.

There are a few counts of this clone. The chain combines TRBV7-2 with TRBJ2-5; 8 nucleotides agree with TRBD1. The CDR3 extends over 15 amino acids. The junction had 7 bases not matched to a gene; V was cut back by 5 bases and J by 2 bases. Germline V lookup: CDR1 SGHTA, CDR2 FQGNSA. CDR3 DNA sequence: TGTGCCAGCAGCCAGGGGGCCCATTCACAAGAGACCCAGTACTTC. This translates into CASSQGAHSQETQYF.

This chain joins TRBV25-1 and TRBJ1-1, with unresolved D. This CDR3 has 13 residues. V lost 0 bases and J 1 base, leaving 3 bases between the germline ends. CDR1 is MGHDK, CDR2 SYGVNS, per germline. Written as DNA, the CDR3 is TGTGCCAGCAGTGAATACGGGAACACTGAAGCTTTCTTT. Protein: CASSEYGNTEAFF.

V and J are TRBV5-8 and TRBJ1-1, with D unresolved. This CDR3 is built from 14 residues. The V end lost 2 bases, the J end lost 2 bases, and 10 bases lay between the germline ends. Per the germline V gene, CDR1 is SGHTS and CDR2 is YDEGEE. CDR3 nucleotide sequence: TGTGCCAGCAGCTTCAATCGGGGAAACACTGAAGCTTTCTTT. It specifies CASSFNRGNTEAFF.

The rearrangement uses TRBV7-9 and TRBJ2-1, with 9 bases that match TRBD2. Germline-derived CDR1 and CDR2 are SEHNR and FQNEAQ (reference sequence). The trim removed 5 bases at V and 5 bases at J, leaving 7 bases unmatched. This CDR3 is built from 15 residues. CDR3 bases: TGTGCCAGCAGCGCAGATAGCGGGAGAAACAATGAGCAGTTCTTC. The encoded protein is CASSADSGRNNEQFF. Complete variable domain (other parts from reference TRBV7-9 and TRBJ2-1): DTGVSQNPRHKITKRGQNVTFRCDPISEHNRLYWYRQTLGQGPEFLTYFQNEAQLEKSRLLSDRFSAERPKGSFSTLEIQRTEQGDSAMYLCASSADSGRNNEQFFGPGTRLTVL.

This chain links TRBV25-1 with TRBJ1-1; D is unclear. Trimming removed 6 bases from V and 5 bases from J, with 13 bases in between. Germline values: CDR1 MGHDK, CDR2 SYGVNS. The CDR3 length is 13 residues. The CDR3 coding sequence is TGTGCCAGCAGCAAAAAAAGCGGGACTGAAGCTTTCTTT. Protein product: CASSKKSGTEAFF. The variable domain in full, completed from reference TRBV25-1 and TRBJ1-1, reads EADIYQTPRYLVIGTGKKITLECSQTMGHDKMYWYQQDPGMELHLIHYSYGVNSTEKGDLSSESTVSRIRTEHFPLTLESARPSHTSQYLCASSKKSGTEAFFGQGTRLTVV.

The chain links TRBV7-3 to TRBJ2-1; TRBD2 matches 11 bases. J gave up 7 bases and V 4 bases, and 6 bases lay outside the gene matches. This CDR3 spans 15 amino acids. Looked up from germline, CDR1 is SGHTA and CDR2 is FQGTGA. The CDR3 DNA reads as TGTGCCAGCAGCTACCTAGCGGGAGGTGGAAATGAGCAGTTCTTC. This translates into CASSYLAGGGNEQFF.

The chain joins TRBV3-1 (or the pseudogene TRBV3-2) to TRBJ2-2; 9 positions match TRBD1. Germline trimming cut 5 bases from V and 4 bases from J; bases unmatched to any gene: 5. The CDR3 sequence is 15 residues long. Germline CDR1 is LGHDT and CDR2 is YNNKEL (reference sequence). CDR3: CASSSGTGITGELFF. The CDR3 DNA is TGTGCCAGCAGCTCCGGGACAGGGATCACCGGGGAGCTGTTTTTT.

The V call is TRBV11-2, the J call TRBJ2-3; 13 bases agree with TRBD2. With V trimmed by 5 bases and J by 4 bases, 3 bases remained unmatched. The CDR3 contains 15 residues. Per germline, CDR1 SGHAT and CDR2 FQNNGV. CDR3 protein: CASSLGLAGADTQYF. The CDR3 coding sequence is TGTGCCAGCAGCCTCGGACTAGCGGGGGCAGATACGCAGTATTTT.

The genes are TRBV9 and TRBJ1-1; TRBD1 matches 12 bases. After removal of 2 bases from V and 4 bases from J, the junction contained 6 bases not matched to a gene. CDR1 is SGDLS and CDR2 is YYNGEE in the germline V gene. CDR3 length: 16 residues. The CDR3: CASSVGDRGHGTEAFF. The DNA for the CDR3 is TGTGCCAGCAGCGTGGGGGACAGGGGGCATGGCACTGAAGCTTTCTTT.

The chain uses TRBV14 and TRBJ2-1; a weak D match, TRBD2 (5 bases). The CDR3 runs 13 residues. With 5 bases removed from V and 8 bases from J, the gap between germline ends came to 13 bases. Germline loops: CDR1 SGHDN, CDR2 FVKESK. The CDR3 is CASSYLEGYEQFF. The DNA of the CDR3 is TGTGCCAGCAGCTACCTAGAGGGCTATGAGCAGTTCTTC.

The V and J genes are TRBV10-3 and TRBJ2-3, with 7 bases lining up with TRBD2. This CDR3 contains 13 residues. After removal of 4 bases from V and 6 bases from J, the junction contained 4 bases not matched to a gene. CDR1 is ENHRY and CDR2 is SYGVKD in the germline V gene. DNA of the CDR3: TGTGCCATCAGTGTGGGGAGGGGCGATACGCAGTATTTT. Encoded protein: CAISVGRGDTQYF.